This T cell receptor beta chain is drawn from a study of blood T cell repertoires in COVID-19. Study in general: The United States, Italy and Spain provided the acute and convalescent COVID-19 samples. In each case, the material was cDNA or gDNA derived from T cells, B-cell-depleted T cells, or PBMCs.

The ends were cut back, 6 bases at V and 5 bases at J, with 8 bases in the middle. This CDR3 is built from 12 residues. CDR1 is LNHDA, CDR2 SQIVND, per germline (reference sequence). As handled by the study authors: Nucleated cell counts were estimated from reference gene primer amplification. Using immunoSEQ multiplex PCR, the repertoire was profiled, and TCRdb retains in-frame clones only, with some absent. V and J calls and clone size are as listed in that table; D and trimming were resolved from the DNA. The table shows 150,000 to 200,000 clones, with about 87% occurring only once. Seattle's enrolled individuals joined amid active infection and were then monitored longitudinally. This clone was observed a handful of times.

The V and J genes are TRBV19 and TRBJ1-5; D unclear. This TCR was sampled from a woman in her seventies with COVID-19, enrolled during active disease. The specimen was peripheral blood. The CDR3 reads CASRILDQPQHF. CDR3 DNA: TGTGCCAGTAGGATTTTAGATCAGCCCCAGCATTTT.